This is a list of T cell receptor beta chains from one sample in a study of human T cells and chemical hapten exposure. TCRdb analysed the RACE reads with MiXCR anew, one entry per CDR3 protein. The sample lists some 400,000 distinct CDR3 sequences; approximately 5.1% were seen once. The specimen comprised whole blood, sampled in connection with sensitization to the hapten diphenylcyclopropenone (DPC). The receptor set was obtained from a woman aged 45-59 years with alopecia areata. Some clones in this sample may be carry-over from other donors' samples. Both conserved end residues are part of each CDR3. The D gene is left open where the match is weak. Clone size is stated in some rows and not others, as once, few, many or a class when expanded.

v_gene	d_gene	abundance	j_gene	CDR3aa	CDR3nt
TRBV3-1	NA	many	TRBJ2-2	CASSPDSESGELFF	TGTGCCAGCAGCCCTGACAGTGAGTCGGGGGAGCTGTTTTTT
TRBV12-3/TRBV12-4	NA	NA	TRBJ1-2	CASSTPQGTYGYTF	TGTGCCAGCAGTACTCCCCAGGGAACCTATGGCTACACCTTC
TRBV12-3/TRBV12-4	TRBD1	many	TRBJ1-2	CASRSGQGEKGGYTF	TGTGCCAGCAGATCCGGACAGGGTGAAAAGGGTGGCTACACCTTC
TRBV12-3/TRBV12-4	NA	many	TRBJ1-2	CASSPNYGYTF	TGTGCCAGCAGTCCAAACTATGGCTACACCTTC
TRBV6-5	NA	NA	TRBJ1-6	CASSPGVNSPLHF	TGTGCCAGCAGTCCCGGGGTAAATTCACCCCTCCACTTT
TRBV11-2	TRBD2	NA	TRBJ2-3	CASSLVQRERADTQYF	TGTGCCAGCAGCTTAGTCCAGCGGGAGAGGGCAGATACGCAGTATTTT
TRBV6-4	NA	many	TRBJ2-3	CASSDLEKCTDTQYF	TGTGCCAGCAGTGACTTAGAGAAGTGCACAGATACGCAGTATTTT
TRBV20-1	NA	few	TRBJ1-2	CSATSGQLYGYTF	TGCAGTGCTACCTCTGGACAGCTCTATGGCTACACCTTC
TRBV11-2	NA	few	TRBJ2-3	CASSLQMVGTDTQYF	TGTGCCAGCAGCTTACAAATGGTGGGCACAGATACGCAGTATTTT
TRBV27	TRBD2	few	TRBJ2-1	CASSLTQLAGSNEQFF	TGTGCCAGCAGTTTAACCCAACTAGCGGGATCGAATGAGCAGTTCTTC
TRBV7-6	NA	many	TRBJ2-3	CASSPFWGGQTGTDTQYF	TGTGCCAGCAGCCCTTTTTGGGGAGGACAGACGGGGACAGATACGCAGTATTTT
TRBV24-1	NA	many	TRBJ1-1	CATRTAPNTEAFF	TGTGCCACCAGGACAGCTCCGAACACTGAAGCTTTCTTT
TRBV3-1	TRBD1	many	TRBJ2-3	CASSGLQGGTDTQYF	TGTGCCAGCAGCGGCCTGCAGGGGGGCACAGATACGCAGTATTTT
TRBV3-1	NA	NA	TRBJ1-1	CASSPGWGSTEAFF	TGTGCCAGCAGCCCAGGATGGGGGTCCACTGAAGCTTTCTTT
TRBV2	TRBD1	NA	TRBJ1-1	CATRTGRGTEAFF	TGTGCCACCAGGACAGGGAGGGGCACTGAAGCTTTCTTT
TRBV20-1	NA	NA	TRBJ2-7	CSAPNGPSYEQYF	TGCAGTGCTCCGAATGGGCCCTCCTACGAGCAGTACTTC
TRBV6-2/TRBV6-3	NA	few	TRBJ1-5	CASRSGGLPQPQHF	TGTGCCAGCAGGAGCGGGGGGCTGCCACAGCCCCAGCATTTT
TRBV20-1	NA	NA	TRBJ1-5	CSARKPGADQPQHF	TGCAGTGCTAGAAAGCCAGGGGCGGATCAGCCCCAGCATTTT
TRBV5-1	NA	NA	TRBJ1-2	CASSLDTLGGYTF	TGCGCCAGCAGCTTGGACACCCTAGGGGGCTACACCTTC